What follows are 15 T cell receptor beta chains derived from one specimen sequenced in a study of blood T cell repertoires in COVID-19. TCRdb keeps only in-frame clones here, not all; method: immunoSEQ multiplex PCR. The sample lists 150,000 to 200,000 clones; around nine tenths were seen once. Sequenced sample: peripheral blood. Receptor source: a man in his 70s with acute or convalescent COVID-19.

This clone was recorded only once. The chain uses TRBV5-8 and TRBJ1-1, with D perhaps TRBD1 (5 bases). CDR3 size: 16 residues. Trimming cost V 0 bases and J 4 bases, with 16 bases left between them. Germline V lookup: CDR1 SGHTS, CDR2 YDEGEE. The CDR3 DNA follows: TGTGCCAGCAGCTTGGAGGGAGGGGCGAGTAGCACTGAAGCTTTCTTT. Protein sequence: CASSLEGGASSTEAFF.

The genes are TRBV14 and TRBJ1-3; 8 bases align to TRBD1. The germline V gene encodes CDR1 SGHDN and CDR2 FVKESK. CDR3 length: 17 amino acids. Trimming at V came to 2 bases and at J to 4 bases, leaving 10 bases not matched to a gene. The CDR3 DNA follows: TGTGCCAGCAGCCAACTCGGGACAGGAGGTTCGGGAAACACCATATATTTT. This codes for CASSQLGTGGSGNTIYF.

V is TRBV5-4 and J is TRBJ1-2; 9 bases match TRBD1. Germline loops: CDR1 SGHNT, CDR2 YYREEE (reference sequence). The trim removed 5 bases at V and 2 bases at J, leaving 4 bases unmatched. This CDR3 has 14 amino acids. The CDR3 nucleotides are TGTGCCAGCAGGAAAACAGGGGGCAACTATGGCTACACCTTC. Translation: CASRKTGGNYGYTF.

The genes are TRBV5-1 and TRBJ1-1; D possibly corresponds to TRBD1 (6 bases). This CDR3 region has 15 residues. Trimming took 1 base from V and 6 from J, leaving 16 bases between them. Germline V CDR1 and CDR2: SGHRS, YFSETQ. In nucleotides, the CDR3 is TGCGCCAGCAGCTTGACAGGGATGGGCGCCGCTGAAGCTTTCTTT. It encodes CASSLTGMGAAEAFF.

The chain carries TRBV4-2 and TRBJ1-5; 9 nucleotides agree with TRBD1. Germline V gene data show CDR1 as LGHNA and CDR2 as YNFKEQ. This CDR3 contains 14 residues. V was pared by 5 bases and J by 6 bases, with 5 bases of the junction left unmatched. DNA of the CDR3: TGTGCCAGCAGCGTAACAGGGGGCGGTCAGCCCCAGCATTTT. Translation: CASSVTGGGQPQHF.

In nucleotides, the CDR3 is TGTGCCAGCAGTGGGACACAGGGCGAGACCCAGTACTTC. Translating gives CASSGTQGETQYF. The chain has TRBV2 and TRBJ2-5; possibly TRBD1 for D (6 bases). Germline V gene sequence: CDR1 SNHLY, CDR2 FYNNEI. This CDR3 region has 13 residues. V lost 4 bases to trimming and J lost 5 bases, with 11 bases between them.

The genes are TRBV7-9 and TRBJ1-2; 7 bases map to TRBD1. Unmatched junction bases numbered 8, after V lost 1 base and J lost 6 bases. This CDR3 contains 15 residues. Germline loops: CDR1 SEHNR, CDR2 FQNEAQ (reference sequence). The CDR3 is CASSLDTRGNHGYTF. In DNA form, the CDR3 reads TGTGCCAGCAGCTTAGATACCAGGGGGAACCATGGCTACACCTTC.

This clone turned up a few times. The chain carries TRBV14 and TRBJ1-6; perhaps TRBD1 as D (5 bases). The CDR3 covers 14 residues. CDR1 and CDR2 (germline): SGHDN, FVKESK. V lost 5 bases and J 8 bases, leaving 13 bases between the germline ends. The DNA for the CDR3 is TGTGCCAGCAGCACTGGCGGGACTGATTCACCCCTCCACTTT. It specifies CASSTGGTDSPLHF.

The chain is built from TRBV19 and TRBJ1-6, with D possibly TRBD1 on 5 matching bases. This CDR3 has 12 residues. Trimming removed 6 bases from V and 16 bases from J, with 16 bases in between. Germline V gene data show CDR1 as LNHDA and CDR2 as SQIVND (reference sequence). The DNA of the CDR3 is TGTGCCAGTAGGGCCACGGGACTTCAACTCCACTTT. As protein: CASRATGLQLHF.

This clone was seen a few times. V and J are TRBV19 and TRBJ1-2; TRBD1 aligns across 8 bases. Trimming took 7 bases from V and 8 from J; bases not matched to a gene: 9. Germline CDR1 reads LNHDA; CDR2 reads SQIVND (reference sequence). The CDR3 spans 13 residues. CDR3 sequence reads: CASITTGEIGYTF. The CDR3 DNA is TGTGCCAGTATTACGACAGGGGAGATCGGCTACACCTTC.

V is TRBV7-2 and J is TRBJ2-3; D might be TRBD2 (5 bases). The germline V gene has CDR1 SGHTA and CDR2 FQGNSA. Trimming took off 5 bases at V and 2 bases at J, with 11 bases between the two ends. The CDR3 runs 14 residues. The CDR3 is CASSDRGNTDTQYF. The CDR3 region has the DNA TGTGCCAGCAGCGACCGGGGAAACACAGATACGCAGTATTTT.

This chain joins TRBV19 and TRBJ2-7, with 7 bases matching TRBD1. The CDR3 runs to 14 residues. Germline CDR1 LNHDA, CDR2 SQIVND (reference sequence). After removal of 4 bases from V and 3 bases from J, the junction contained 6 bases not matched to a gene. CDR3 sequence: CASSTRQGFYEQYF. The DNA for the CDR3 is TGTGCCAGTAGTACCCGACAGGGATTCTACGAGCAGTACTTC.

The chain is built from TRBV5-1 and TRBJ2-7, with 7 bases that match TRBD1. CDR1 SGHRS and CDR2 YFSETQ come from the germline V gene. The CDR3 extends over 13 amino acids. The trim removed 5 bases at V and 2 bases at J, leaving 4 bases unmatched. CDR3 residues: CASRAQGPYEQYF. CDR3 DNA: TGCGCCAGCAGAGCACAGGGGCCCTACGAGCAGTACTTC.

The chain links TRBV5-1 to TRBJ2-7; 12 bases fit TRBD2. Trimming took 2 bases from V and 0 from J; bases not matched to a gene: 3. Germline CDR1 SGHRS, CDR2 YFSETQ. This CDR3 has 16 amino acids. CDR3 residues: CASSLPTSGSSYEQYF. The CDR3 nucleotides are TGCGCCAGCAGCTTACCGACTAGCGGGAGCTCCTACGAGCAGTACTTC.

The V gene is TRBV27, the J gene TRBJ1-5, with 9 nucleotides matching TRBD1. The CDR3 has 15 residues. Trimming removed 6 bases from V and 7 bases from J; junction bases left unmatched: 10. Germline values: CDR1 MNHEY, CDR2 SMNVEV (reference sequence). CDR3 residues: CASSYNRGREQPQHF. For the CDR3, the DNA is TGTGCCAGCAGCTACAACAGGGGGCGTGAGCAGCCCCAGCATTTT.